The rows below give T cell receptor beta chains drawn from one sample of a study of blood T cell repertoires in COVID-19. Some clones are missing from TCRdb's copy, which holds only in-frame ones; the method was immunoSEQ multiplex PCR. Of around 170,000 clones listed, about four fifths are singletons. Sample: peripheral blood. The receptors were gathered from a woman older than 75 with acute or convalescent COVID-19. Each CDR3 is given with its conserved first and last residue. D genes are given only for firm matches. Rows may omit the clone size; those that give it use once, few, many or a size class.

>TRBD1|TRBV15|TRBJ1-3|.
CATSRDQGVGNTIYF
TGTGCCACCAGCAGAGATCAGGGGGTGGGAAACACCATATATTTT
>.|TRBV19|TRBJ1-6|.
CASSNRVNNSPLHF
TGTGCCAGTAGTAACAGGGTTAATAATTCACCCCTCCACTTT
>.|TRBV18|TRBJ2-1|.
CASSPGGGNEQFF
TGTGCCAGCTCACCGGGGGGTGGGAATGAGCAGTTCTTC
>.|TRBV20-1|TRBJ1-1|.
CSASLRGWGVAFF
TGCAGTGCTAGTTTAAGGGGTTGGGGCGTCGCTTTCTTT
>.|TRBV5-1|TRBJ1-1|.
CASSLGPETLNTEAFF
TGCGCCAGCAGCTTGGGTCCCGAGACACTGAACACTGAAGCTTTCTTT
>.|TRBV3-1/TRBV3-2|TRBJ2-5|.
CASSPWQGETQYF
TGTGCCAGCAGCCCGTGGCAGGGGGAGACCCAGTACTTC
>.|TRBV3-1/TRBV3-2|TRBJ1-2|.
CASSQDGQVNYGYTF
TGTGCCAGCAGCCAAGATGGGCAGGTTAACTATGGCTACACCTTC
>.|TRBV5-1|TRBJ1-1|few
CASSRVDGGKAEAFF
TGCGCCAGCAGTAGGGTCGACGGCGGGAAAGCTGAAGCTTTCTTT
>.|TRBV6-5|TRBJ2-2|.
CASSRQFSNTGELFF
TGTGCCAGCAGTCGACAGTTTTCGAACACCGGGGAGCTGTTTTTT
>.|TRBV2|TRBJ2-7|once
CATSQGYEQYF
TGTGCCACATCGCAGGGCTACGAGCAGTACTTC
>.|TRBV5-1|TRBJ1-1|.
CASSLGSGEAEAFF
TGCGCCAGCAGCTTGGGATCAGGGGAAGCTGAAGCTTTCTTT
>TRBD1|TRBV27|TRBJ1-1|few
CASSERQGITEAFF
TGTGCCAGCAGCGAGCGACAGGGGATCACTGAAGCTTTCTTT
>TRBD1|TRBV14|TRBJ1-1|.
CASSQDGRGFTEAFF
TGTGCCAGCAGCCAAGATGGCAGGGGGTTTACTGAAGCTTTCTTT
>TRBD2|TRBV5-1|TRBJ2-7|.
CASSSVRTSGSPYEQYF
TGCGCCAGCAGCTCGGTACGGACTAGCGGGAGTCCCTACGAGCAGTACTTC
>.|TRBV4-1|TRBJ1-3|.
CASSQGTFGNTIYF
TGCGCCAGCAGCCAAGGGACTTTTGGAAACACCATATATTTT
>TRBD1|TRBV2|TRBJ1-4|.
CASRRVGTGGEKLFF
TGTGCCAGCAGGAGGGTCGGGACAGGGGGCGAAAAACTGTTTTTT
>.|TRBV25-1|TRBJ1-2|.
CASSDPNEAVGYTF
TGTGCCAGCAGTGATCCCAACGAGGCCGTAGGCTACACCTTC
>.|TRBV6-2/TRBV6-3|TRBJ1-5|.
CASSYPTGGYSNQPQHF
TGTGCCAGCAGTTACCCCACCGGCGGGTATAGCAATCAGCCCCAGCATTTT
>.|TRBV4-1|TRBJ1-5|.
CASSQGRSGTYSNQPQHF
TGCGCCAGCAGCCAGGGGAGATCAGGGACTTATAGCAATCAGCCCCAGCATTTT
>.|TRBV5-8|TRBJ2-1|.
CASSLRDMRNEQFF
TGTGCCAGCAGTTTAAGGGACATGAGAAATGAGCAGTTCTTC
>.|TRBV2|TRBJ1-2|.
CASSDLPKSYGYTF
TGTGCCAGCAGTGATCTACCGAAATCCTATGGCTACACCTTC
>TRBD1|TRBV19|TRBJ1-5|.
CASSIRQGMNQPQHF
TGTGCCAGTAGTATACGACAGGGGATGAATCAGCCCCAGCATTTT
>TRBD1|TRBV5-1|TRBJ1-1|.
CASSLEGTANTEAFF
TGCGCCAGCAGCTTGGAAGGGACAGCCAACACTGAAGCTTTCTTT
>TRBD1|TRBV28|TRBJ1-2|once
CASSSTGEANYGYTF
TGTGCCAGCAGTTCGACAGGGGAAGCTAACTATGGCTACACCTTC
>.|TRBV4-1|TRBJ2-1|.
CASSQESGDNEQFF
TGCGCCAGCAGCCAAGAATCAGGTGACAATGAGCAGTTCTTC
>TRBD1|TRBV5-1|TRBJ1-1|.
CASSFLALGQGTEAFF
TGCGCCAGCAGCTTCCTCGCCCTTGGACAGGGTACTGAAGCTTTCTTT
>TRBD1|TRBV12-3/TRBV12-4|TRBJ1-2|.
CASRETGGFGYTF
TGTGCCAGCAGAGAAACAGGGGGATTTGGCTACACCTTC
>.|TRBV11-3|TRBJ2-1|.
CASSFRSGIVDEQFF
TGTGCCAGCAGCTTTCGCTCAGGGATTGTTGATGAGCAGTTCTTC
>.|TRBV7-3|TRBJ1-1|.
CASSSQGGTEAFF
TGTGCCAGCAGTTCCCAGGGTGGAACTGAAGCTTTCTTT
>TRBD1|TRBV6-5|TRBJ2-5|.
CASSYFVQGGETQYF
TGTGCCAGCAGTTACTTCGTACAGGGGGGAGAGACCCAGTACTTC
>.|TRBV6-6|TRBJ1-6|few
CASSSDGGSSNSPLHF
TGTGCCAGCAGTTCGGACGGCGGGTCCTCTAATTCACCCCTCCACTTT
>TRBD1|TRBV6-6|TRBJ1-6|.
CASSSRTGGNSPLHF
TGTGCCAGCAGCTCGAGGACAGGGGGGAATTCACCCCTCCACTTT